Below, 6 T cell receptor beta chains from the same sample are listed, as sequenced in a study of T cell repertoires in cytomegalovirus infection. TCRdb itself ran the reads through MiXCR, one entry per CDR3 protein. Among fewer than 200,000 distinct CDR3 sequences listed, about 20% were seen once. These TCRs are of unknown antigen specificity. This specimen consisted of CD8+ T cells from cultured PBMCs, obtained from culture after CMV antigen stimulation. The receptor set was obtained from a human donor in good health (CMV status not recorded). Some clones in this sample may be carry-over from other donors' samples.

This clonotype was recorded a few times. The chain recombines TRBV7-9 with TRBJ2-7; unclear D gene. This CDR3 contains 17 residues. Per germline, CDR1 SEHNR and CDR2 FQNEAQ (reference sequence). V dropped 4 bases and J dropped 2 bases, with 21 bases sitting between them. CDR3 sequence: CASSYKEGRTTTYEQYF. CDR3 nucleotides: TGTGCCAGCAGCTACAAGGAAGGAAGAACAACTACCTACGAGCAGTACTTC.

The chain couples TRBV25-1 to TRBJ1-1, with D unclear. The CDR3 has 13 amino acids. V dropped 4 bases and J dropped 0 bases, with 6 bases sitting between them. Germline values: CDR1 MGHDK, CDR2 SYGVNS. The CDR3 DNA sequence: TGTGCCAGCAGTGTAGCTGTGAACACTGAAGCTTTCTTT. It codes for CASSVAVNTEAFF.

In its sample, this clonotype was seen a few times. The V call is TRBV7-2, the J call TRBJ2-7, with 9 nucleotides matching TRBD2. This CDR3 spans 14 amino acids. Germline V CDR1 and CDR2: SGHTA, FQGNSA. Trimming removed 3 bases from V and 7 bases from J; junction bases left unmatched: 7. Written as DNA, the CDR3 is TGTGCCAGCAGCTTGGGCGGGGGGGGCCGAGAGCAGTACTTC. Encoded protein: CASSLGGGGREQYF.

The CDR3 sequence is CASSPRTATAYEQYF. In DNA, the CDR3 is TGTGCCAGCAGCCCCAGGACAGCTACGGCCTACGAGCAGTACTTC. The rearrangement joins TRBV7-2 to TRBJ2-7; D possibly corresponds to TRBD1 (6 bases). The V gene lost 5 bases and the J gene lost 2 bases, with 16 bases spanning the gap. The CDR3 sequence is 15 residues long. Germline CDR1 reads SGHTA; CDR2 reads FQGNSA. Variable domain in full (rest from reference TRBV7-2 and TRBJ2-7): GAGVSQSPSNKVTEKGKDVELRCDPISGHTALYWYRQSLGQGLEFLIYFQGNSAPDKSGLPSDRFSAERTGGSVSTLTIQRTQQEDSAVYLCASSPRTATAYEQYFGPGTRLTVT.

The V call is TRBV11-2, the J call TRBJ2-4; 8 bases align to TRBD1. Per germline, CDR1 SGHAT and CDR2 FQNNGV. This CDR3 has 17 amino acids. Trimming at V came to 5 bases and at J to 0 bases, leaving 9 bases not matched to a gene. The CDR3 DNA sequence: TGTGCCAGCAGCAACAGGGGGACAGCCGCAGCCAAAAACATTCAGTACTTC. Translating gives CASSNRGTAAAKNIQYF.

The chain has TRBV7-8 and TRBJ2-5, with D possibly being TRBD2 (7 bases). Germline V lookup: CDR1 SGHVS, CDR2 FQNEAQ. V shed 5 bases and J shed 2 bases, with 12 bases lying between them. There are 14 residues in the CDR3. CDR3 loop: CASSKGGRQETQYF. The CDR3 bases are TGTGCCAGCAGCAAGGGGGGGAGGCAAGAGACCCAGTACTTC.